A single T cell receptor beta chain is shown here with its context. The sample originates from a study of control samples from healthy donors and cancer patients. The protocol was immunoSEQ multiplex PCR, while the TCRdb copy is restricted to in-frame clones and leaves out a portion. The table records fewer than 200,000 clones, 96% of them present only once. CDR1 is SEHNR, CDR2 FQNEAQ, per germline (reference sequence). The CDR3 totals 15 residues. V lost 5 bases to trimming and J lost 1 base; unmatched junction nucleotides: 4. This receptor was identified in a woman aged 25 to 39 in good health. This rearrangement joins TRBV7-9 to TRBJ1-5; 8 bases fit TRBD1. The source material was blood. This CDR3 is CASSLTGESNQPQHF. In DNA, the CDR3 is TGTGCCAGCAGCCTGACAGGGGAGAGCAATCAGCCCCAGCATTTT. The variable domain in full, with the rest retrieved from reference TRBV7-9 and TRBJ1-5, is DTGVSQNPRHKITKRGQNVTFRCDPISEHNRLYWYRQTLGQGPEFLTYFQNEAQLEKSRLLSDRFSAERPKGSFSTLEIQRTEQGDSAMYLCASSLTGESNQPQHFGDGTRLSIL.